Reported below is one T cell receptor beta chain. The CDR3 runs 13 residues. V dropped 4 bases and J dropped 1 base, with 8 bases sitting between them. Germline V gene sequence: CDR1 SGHKS, CDR2 YYEKEE (reference sequence). This entry belongs to a study of blood T cell repertoires in COVID-19. Study-level information: Donors in the United States, Italy and Spain gave samples during acute or convalescent COVID-19. PBMCs, B-cell-depleted T cells, or T cells were the source of the cDNA or gDNA that made up the material.

Per the original data handling: Estimation of nucleated cell counts relied on the amplification of reference gene primers. Method: immunoSEQ multiplex PCR; TCRdb's copy keeps in-frame clones and lacks some. The V and J calls and clone size are taken from that table; D and trimming were inferred from the DNA. This sample carries just under 150,000 clones, just under 90% of them seen once, and the ten largest clones take roughly 8%. This TCR was sampled from a woman aged 45-60 years with active or convalescent COVID-19. The chain links TRBV5-5 to TRBJ1-1; TRBD1 might be the D (5 bases). Source material: peripheral blood. For the CDR3, the DNA is TGTGCCAGCAGCACCCAGGGGAACACTGAAGCTTTCTTT. Its protein is CASSTQGNTEAFF.